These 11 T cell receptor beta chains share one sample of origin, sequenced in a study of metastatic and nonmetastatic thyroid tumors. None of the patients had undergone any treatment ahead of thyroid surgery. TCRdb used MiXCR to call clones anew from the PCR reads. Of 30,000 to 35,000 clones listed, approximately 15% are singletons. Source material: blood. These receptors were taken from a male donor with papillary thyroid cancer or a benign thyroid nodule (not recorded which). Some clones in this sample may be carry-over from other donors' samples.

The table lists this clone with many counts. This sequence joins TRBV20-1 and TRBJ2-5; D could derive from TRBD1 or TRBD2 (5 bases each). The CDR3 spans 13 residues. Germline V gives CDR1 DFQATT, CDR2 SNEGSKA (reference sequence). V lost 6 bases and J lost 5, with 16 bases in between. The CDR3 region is CSAPRDAAETQYF. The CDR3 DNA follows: TGCAGTGCGCCCCGGGACGCCGCGGAGACCCAGTACTTC.

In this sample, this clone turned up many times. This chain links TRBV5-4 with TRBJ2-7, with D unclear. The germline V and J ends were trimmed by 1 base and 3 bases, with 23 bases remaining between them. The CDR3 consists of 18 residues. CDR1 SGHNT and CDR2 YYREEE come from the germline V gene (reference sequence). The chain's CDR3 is CASSLRFVVPTPGYEQYF. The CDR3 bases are TGTGCCAGCAGCTTGCGATTTGTGGTTCCTACTCCAGGCTACGAGCAGTACTTC.

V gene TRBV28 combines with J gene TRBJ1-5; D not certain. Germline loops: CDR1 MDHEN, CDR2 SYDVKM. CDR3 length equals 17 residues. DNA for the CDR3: TGTACCACCAAAGTAGGGATCTGGACGGGTGGCAATCAGCCCCAGCATTTT. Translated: CTTKVGIWTGGNQPQHF.

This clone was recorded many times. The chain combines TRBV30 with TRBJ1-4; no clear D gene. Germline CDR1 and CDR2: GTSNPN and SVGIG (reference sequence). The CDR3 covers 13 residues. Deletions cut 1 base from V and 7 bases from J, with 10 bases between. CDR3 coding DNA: TGTGCCTGGAGTGGAATGGTCGGTGAAAAACTGTTTTTT. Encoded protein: CAWSGMVGEKLFF.

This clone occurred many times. CDR3 sequence (DNA): TGTGCCAGCAGTTACTCGCGACCCGAAGAATACGAGCAGTACTTC. It is translated as CASSYSRPEEYEQYF. The chain carries TRBV6-2 or TRBV6-3 and TRBJ2-7, with D hard to call. Germline CDR1 is MNHEY and CDR2 is SVGEGT. V shed 0 bases and J shed 4 bases, with 13 bases lying between them. This CDR3 has 15 amino acids.

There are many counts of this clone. CDR3 sequence reads: CASRTGSYGYTF. DNA for the CDR3: TGTGCCAGCAGGACAGGGAGCTATGGCTACACCTTC. The chain recombines TRBV28 with TRBJ1-2; 7 bases match TRBD1. Germline V gene data show CDR1 as MDHEN and CDR2 as SYDVKM. The trim removed 6 bases at V and 4 bases at J, leaving 2 bases unmatched. The CDR3 is 12 amino acids.

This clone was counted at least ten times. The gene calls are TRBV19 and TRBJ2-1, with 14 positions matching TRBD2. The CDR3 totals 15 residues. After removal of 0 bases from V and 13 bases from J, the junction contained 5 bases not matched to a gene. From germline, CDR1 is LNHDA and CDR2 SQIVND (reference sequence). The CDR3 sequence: CASSIETSGRAGQFF. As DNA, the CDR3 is TGTGCCAGTAGTATAGAGACTAGCGGGAGGGCCGGCCAGTTCTTC.

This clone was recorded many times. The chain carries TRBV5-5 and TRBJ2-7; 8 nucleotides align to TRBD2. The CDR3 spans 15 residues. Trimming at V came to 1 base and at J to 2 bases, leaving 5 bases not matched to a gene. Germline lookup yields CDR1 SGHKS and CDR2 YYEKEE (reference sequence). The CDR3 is CASSLSISGTYEQYF. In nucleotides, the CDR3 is TGTGCCAGCAGCTTGTCTATTAGCGGGACCTACGAGCAGTACTTC.

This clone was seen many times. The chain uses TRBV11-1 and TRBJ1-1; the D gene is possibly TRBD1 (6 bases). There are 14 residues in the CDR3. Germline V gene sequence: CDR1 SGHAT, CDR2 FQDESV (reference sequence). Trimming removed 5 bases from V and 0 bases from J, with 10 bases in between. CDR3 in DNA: TGTGCCAGCAGCCAGGGGTCTTTGAACACTGAAGCTTTCTTT. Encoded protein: CASSQGSLNTEAFF.

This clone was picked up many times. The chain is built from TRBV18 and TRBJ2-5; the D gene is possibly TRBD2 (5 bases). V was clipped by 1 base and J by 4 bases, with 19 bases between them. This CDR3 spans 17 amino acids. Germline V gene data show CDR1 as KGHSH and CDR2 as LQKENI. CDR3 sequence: CASSPLPSGIEGETQYF. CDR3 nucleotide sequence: TGTGCCAGCTCACCACTCCCCTCAGGTATAGAGGGAGAGACCCAGTACTTC. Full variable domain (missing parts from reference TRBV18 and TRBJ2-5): NAGVMQNPRHLVRRRGQEARLRCSPMKGHSHVYWYRQLPEEGLKFMVYLQKENIIDESGMPKERFSAEFPKEGPSILRIQQVVRGDSAAYFCASSPLPSGIEGETQYFGPGTRLLVL.

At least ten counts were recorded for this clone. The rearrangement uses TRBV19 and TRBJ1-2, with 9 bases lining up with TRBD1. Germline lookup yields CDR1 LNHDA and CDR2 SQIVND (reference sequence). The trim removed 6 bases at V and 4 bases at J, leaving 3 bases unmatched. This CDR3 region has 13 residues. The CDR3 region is CASSRDRAYGYTF. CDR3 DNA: TGTGCCAGTAGCCGGGACAGGGCCTATGGCTACACCTTC.